The text below deals with one T cell receptor (beta chain). Its antigen target is currently unknown. Within one base of it there is no much larger clone, and no base qualities were kept. This sample is part of a study of blood T cell repertoires in COVID-19 (TCRdb year 2020). Describing the broader study: Collaborator samples came from the United States, Italy and Spain and covered acute and convalescent phases of COVID-19. The material from the prospective study consisted of cDNA or gDNA derived from T cells, B-cell-depleted T cells, or PBMCs. Where available, HLA class I and class II types were taken from metadata supplied by the sample provider and were not determined by assay-based typing. The repertoires were released in a freely available public database meant as a resource for research on the immune response to SARS-CoV-2. Deeply sampled blood TCRbeta repertoires from subjects exposed to, actively infected with, or recovered from COVID-19 were included in the dataset. The samples were drawn from the first 160 participants of the ongoing ImmuneRACE study and from about 1,200 subjects provided by 6 global collaborators. A de-identified subject ID, COVID-19 status, age in years and sex were almost always included in the sample metadata. Study-wide findings and limitations: The quantity of clinical and demographic metadata differed by source and by participant and was supplied without curation.

Taken from the germline V gene, the CDR1 and CDR2 loops are SGDLS and YYNGEE. Trimming costs V 0 bases and J 10 bases, and their ends lie 13 bases apart. Reading from cysteine to phenylalanine, the CDR3 counts 13 amino acids. The kept DNA is CDR3 alone, 39 bases in frame from the first base. Collaborating institutions collected whole blood in K2EDTA tubes following their own protocols. For TCRbeta analysis, collaborators shipped samples in one of three forms: frozen whole blood, isolated PBMCs, or DNA extracted from either of those sample types. The immunoSEQ Assay, a bias-controlled multiplex PCR, was used to amplify TCRbeta CDR3 regions from genomic DNA. Processing in the source paper ran as follows. The number of nucleated cells in each sample was estimated by amplification of reference gene primers within the assay. Sequence reads were collapsed and filtered to measure the absolute abundance of every unique TCRbeta CDR3 rearrangement. Productive Simpson clonality was computed per sample as the square root of Simpson's diversity index over productive rearrangements. What TCRdb holds here is the immuneACCESS table cut down to in-frame rearrangements. Part of the clones is not present; checked against another copy, under half of the missing clones reflect an unresolved V gene, and the others are unexplained. The V and J calls and clone size are taken from that table; D and trimming were inferred from the DNA. A total of approximately 70,000 clones appear in this sample, just over 85% of them only once. The top ten clones comprise roughly 11% of the sample.

This sequence was found in a man aged 65-85 years with active or convalescent COVID-19. Input material: peripheral blood. The chain is encoded by TRBV9 joined to TRBJ1-2, and the D gene may be TRBD1, 6 bases matching. CDR3 loop: CASSVETGIDYTF. Read as DNA, the sequence is TGTGCCAGCAGCGTAGAAACAGGGATTGACTACACCTTC.